A selection of T cell receptor beta chains follows, all from one sample in a study of cytomegalovirus exposure and HLA in healthy donors. Profiling relied on immunoSEQ multiplex PCR, and the TCRdb table lists in-frame clones only, not all of them. This sample carries fewer than 250,000 clones, approximately 81% of them seen once, and the ten largest clones take approximately 2.9%. Input material: PBMCs. These TCRs come from a man aged 25-40 years in good health and CMV-seronegative. Both conserved end residues are part of each CDR3. A D gene is named only where the DNA matches it firmly. Clone sizes are given selectively: once, few, many, or a class where the clone is expanded.

cdr3_aa	cdr3_nt	clone_size	v_call	j_call	d_call
CASSFPQAGLAKNIQYF	TGTGCCAGCAGTTTTCCCCAAGCGGGACTAGCCAAAAACATTCAGTACTTC	NA	TRBV28	TRBJ2-4	TRBD2
CASSPHTGLNTGELFF	TGCGCCAGCAGCCCCCACACAGGGCTGAACACCGGGGAGCTGTTTTTT	NA	TRBV5-1	TRBJ2-2	NA
CASTPTPGRETQYF	TGTGCCAGCACCCCCACCCCAGGGAGGGAGACCCAGTACTTC	NA	TRBV28	TRBJ2-5	NA
CASSLEPSGAYEQYF	TGTGCCAGCAGCTTGGAACCTAGCGGGGCCTACGAGCAGTACTTC	NA	TRBV5-6	TRBJ2-7	TRBD2
CSVGWGDTQYF	TGCAGCGTGGGGTGGGGCGATACGCAGTATTTT	few	TRBV29-1	TRBJ2-3	NA
CASSSVGNTIYF	TGTGCCAGCAGTTCCGTGGGAAACACCATATATTTT	NA	TRBV25-1	TRBJ1-3	NA
CASSVEGAQETQYF	TGTGCCAGCAGCGTGGAGGGGGCGCAGGAGACCCAGTACTTC	NA	TRBV9	TRBJ2-5	NA
CASSQGRDEKLFF	TGTGCCAGCAGTCAGGGGCGAGATGAAAAACTGTTTTTT	NA	TRBV28	TRBJ1-4	NA
CASSLGLQETQYF	TGTGCCAGCAGCTTAGGGCTCCAAGAGACCCAGTACTTC	NA	TRBV7-8	TRBJ2-5	NA
CASGSGSGGTEAFF	TGTGCTAGTGGTTCAGGGTCAGGAGGGACTGAAGCTTTCTTT	NA	TRBV12-5	TRBJ1-1	NA
CASSQDGSRRAFF	TGCGCCAGCAGCCAAGATGGGAGTAGGAGAGCTTTCTTT	NA	TRBV4-1	TRBJ1-1	NA
CASSEGLAGGADTQYF	TGTGCCAGCAGTGAGGGACTAGCGGGGGGAGCAGATACGCAGTATTTT	once	TRBV5-6	TRBJ2-3	TRBD2